Following are 9 T cell receptor beta chains from one sample sequenced in a study of blood T cell repertoires in COVID-19. Generated by immunoSEQ multiplex PCR, the TCRdb table keeps only in-frame clones and is missing some. Found here are around 250,000 clones, approximately 86% of them singletons; the top ten hold about 1.6%. The material sequenced was peripheral blood. Receptors were obtained from an older woman who had recovered from COVID-19.

The V gene is TRBV7-2, the J gene TRBJ2-1; no reliable D call. The CDR3 spans 13 residues. Trimming stripped 0 bases from V and 4 bases from J, with 4 bases between. Germline V CDR1 and CDR2: SGHTA, FQGNSA. The CDR3 here is CASSLALYNEQFF. CDR3 nucleotides: TGTGCCAGCAGCTTAGCGTTATACAATGAGCAGTTCTTC.

The sample holds many counts of this clone. V usage is TRBV6-4 and J usage is TRBJ2-3; 13 nucleotides match TRBD2. V dropped 5 bases and J dropped 0; count of bases not matched to a gene: 8. Germline V lookup: CDR1 MRHNA, CDR2 SNTAGT. The CDR3 spans 18 residues. The CDR3: CASSKHGTSGTSTDTQYF. CDR3 sequence (DNA): TGTGCCAGCAGTAAACACGGGACTAGCGGGACTAGCACAGATACGCAGTATTTT.

In nucleotides, the CDR3 is TGTGCCAGCAGGCGCCTAGCCTATGGCTACACCTTC. This encodes CASRRLAYGYTF. The J gene is TRBJ1-2, the V gene TRBV12-3 or TRBV12-4; D is unclear. The CDR3 consists of 12 residues. Trimming removed 6 bases from V and 4 bases from J, with 9 bases in between.

As to this clone: The junction shows a germline mismatch at one end, possibly a read error. The chain recombines TRBV7-7 with TRBJ2-7; 9 nucleotides agree with TRBD1. Germline V gives CDR1 SSHAT, CDR2 FNYEAQ (reference sequence). The CDR3 runs 14 residues. In nucleotides, the CDR3 is TGTGCTAGCAGCCTGGACAGGGGTACCTACGAGCAGTACTTC. Translated, it gives CASSLDRGTYEQYF.

V gene TRBV6-5 combines with J gene TRBJ1-5; D is perhaps TRBD1 (5 bases). The CDR3 consists of 13 residues. The germline V and J ends were trimmed by 7 bases and 7 bases, with 14 bases remaining between them. The germline V gene has CDR1 MNHEY and CDR2 SVGAGI. CDR3 nucleotides: TGTGCCAGCACCCGGGGGGGAAGGCAGCCCCAGCATTTT. Translated: CASTRGGRQPQHF.

This clone was observed a few times. The sample has other DNA sequences that encode this CDR3 too. The CDR3 DNA sequence: TGTGCCAGTAGTATCCGGACAGGGGGATCCTACGAGCAGTACTTC. As protein: CASSIRTGGSYEQYF. The genes are TRBV19 and TRBJ2-7, with TRBD1 matching over 10 bases. This CDR3 spans 15 amino acids. The V gene end was trimmed by 3 bases and the J gene end by 1 base; junction bases not matched to a gene: 3. Germline-derived CDR1 and CDR2 are LNHDA and SQIVND (reference sequence).

J is TRBJ1-2 and V is TRBV19; D is ambiguous. V lost 7 bases and J 0 bases, leaving 24 bases between the germline ends. Germline lookup yields CDR1 LNHDA and CDR2 SQIVND (reference sequence). This CDR3 region has 18 residues. This CDR3 is CASTRRGGQILTNYGYTF. The DNA for the CDR3 is TGTGCCAGTACCCGACGGGGAGGGCAGATCTTGACTAACTATGGCTACACCTTC.

The chain carries TRBV19 and TRBJ1-5; weak D call: TRBD1 (5 bases). Germline CDR1 is LNHDA and CDR2 is SQIVND (reference sequence). The V end was cut by 3 bases, the J end by 0 bases, with 9 bases between. The CDR3 spans 15 residues. CDR3 nucleotide sequence: TGTGCCAGTAGTATTCAGGGTGGTAGCAATCAGCCCCAGCATTTT. It yields the protein CASSIQGGSNQPQHF. The complete variable domain, with remaining parts taken from reference TRBV19 and TRBJ1-5, reads DGGITQSPKYLFRKEGQNVTLSCEQNLNHDAMYWYRQDPGQGLRLIYYSQIVNDFQKGDIAEGYSVSREKKESFPLTVTSAQKNPTAFYLCASSIQGGSNQPQHFGDGTRLSIL.

The chain uses TRBV28 and TRBJ1-1; the D gene is possibly TRBD1 (5 bases). V gave up 2 bases and J gave up 1 base, with 8 bases separating them. Per the germline V gene, CDR1 is MDHEN and CDR2 is SYDVKM. The CDR3 runs 14 residues. The DNA of the CDR3 is TGTGCCAGCAGTTTAGCGGGGACGAACACTGAAGCTTTCTTT. Translating it yields CASSLAGTNTEAFF. The whole variable domain, remainder taken from reference TRBV28 and TRBJ1-1, is DVKVTQSSRYLVKRTGEKVFLECVQDMDHENMFWYRQDPGLGLRLIYFSYDVKMKEKGDIPEGYSVSREKKERFSLILESASTNQTSMYLCASSLAGTNTEAFFGQGTRLTVV.